This T cell receptor (beta chain) was obtained from a study of T cells in Graves' hyperthyroidism and ophthalmopathy. Whole-study findings and limits: Blood also contained most expanded thyroid clonotypes above 0.001. Through a model of 13 V-J features, ophthalmopathy was separated from stable hyperthyroidism.

Amplification targeted TCR beta CDR3 regions from RNA transcripts. Primed by the HTBI set, a first-round RT-PCR was run on the TCR CDR3. TCRdb reprocessed the multiplex PCR reads via MiXCR and lists one record per CDR3 protein. The sample has 600,000 to 700,000 distinct CDR3 sequences, 45% seen once. Notes on this clonotype: Its antigen is still unknown.

Clinicians diagnosed patients from clinical symptoms, serum thyroxine and TRAb, thyroid ultrasound and orbital computed tomography. The TCR sequence derives from an adult man with Graves' disease, either hyperthyroidism or ophthalmopathy (not recorded which). Sequences were obtained from peripheral blood or thyroid tissue (not recorded which).

CDR3 nucleotide sequence: TGTGCCAGCAGCCCCAGGGACAGGGAGATCGGAAAACTGTTTTTT. Its translation is CASSPRDREIGKLFF. The chain uses TRBV7-9 and TRBJ1-4, with 9 bases fitting TRBD1. From germline, CDR1 is SEHNR and CDR2 FQNEAQ (reference sequence). The CDR3 sequence is 15 residues long. The junction had 11 bases not matched to a gene; V was cut back by 5 bases and J by 10 bases. Filled out from reference TRBV7-9 and TRBJ1-4, the complete variable domain reads DTGVSQNPRHKITKRGQNVTFRCDPISEHNRLYWYRQTLGQGPEFLTYFQNEAQLEKSRLLSDRFSAERPKGSFSTLEIQRTEQGDSAMYLCASSPRDREIGKLFFGSGTQLSVL.